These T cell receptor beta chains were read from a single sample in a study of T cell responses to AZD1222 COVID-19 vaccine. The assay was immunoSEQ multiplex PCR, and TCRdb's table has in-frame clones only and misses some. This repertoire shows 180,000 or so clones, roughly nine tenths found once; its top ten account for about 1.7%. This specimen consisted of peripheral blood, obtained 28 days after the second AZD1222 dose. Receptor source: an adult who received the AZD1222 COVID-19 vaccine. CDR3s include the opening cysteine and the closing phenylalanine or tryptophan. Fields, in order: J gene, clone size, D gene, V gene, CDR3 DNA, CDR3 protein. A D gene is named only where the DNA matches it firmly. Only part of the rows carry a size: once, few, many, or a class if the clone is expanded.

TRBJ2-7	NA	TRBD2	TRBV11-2	TGTGCCAGCAGCCAGACGGGGGGTGAGATCTACGAGCAGTACTTC	CASSQTGGEIYEQYF
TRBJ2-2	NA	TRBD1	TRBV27	TGTGCCAGCAGTCACCGGACAGGTTACACCGGGGAGCTGTTTTTT	CASSHRTGYTGELFF
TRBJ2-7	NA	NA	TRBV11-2	TGTGCCAGCAGCTCTATCAGGACGGTGGGAACCTACGAGCAGTACTTC	CASSSIRTVGTYEQYF
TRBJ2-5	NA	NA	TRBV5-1	TGCGCCAGCAGCTTGTACAGGGCCAGCCAAGAGACCCAGTACTTC	CASSLYRASQETQYF
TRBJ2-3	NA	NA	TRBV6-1	TGTGCCAGCAGTGAATTTAGCGAGGGCTATACGCAGTATTTT	CASSEFSEGYTQYF
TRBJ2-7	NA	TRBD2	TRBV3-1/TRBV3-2	TGTGCCAGCAGCCAATGGACTAGCGGGACCAACGAGCAGTACTTC	CASSQWTSGTNEQYF
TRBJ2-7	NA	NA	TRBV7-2	TGTGCCAGCAGCTTAGGACTCTGGACATCGAGCTCCTACGAGCAGTACTTC	CASSLGLWTSSSYEQYF
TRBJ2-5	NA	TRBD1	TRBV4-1	TGCGCCAGCAGCCAACGGACAGGGTCGTCAGGGTCCTCAGAGACCCAGTACTTC	CASSQRTGSSGSSETQYF
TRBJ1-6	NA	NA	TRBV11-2	TGTGCCAGCAGCTTAGAAGCAGGGAGCTCCTATAATTCACCCCTCCACTTT	CASSLEAGSSYNSPLHF
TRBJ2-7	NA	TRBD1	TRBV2	TGTGCCAGCAGTGTCCAAGGGGGCAGATACGAGCAGTACTTC	CASSVQGGRYEQYF
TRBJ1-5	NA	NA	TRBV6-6	TGTGCCAGCAGCCCTACCCGTGTGCAGCCCCAGCATTTT	CASSPTRVQPQHF
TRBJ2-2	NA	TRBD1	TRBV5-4	TGTGCCAGCAGCATGCATCTCGGACAGGGTGGGGGGGAGCTGTTTTTT	CASSMHLGQGGGELFF
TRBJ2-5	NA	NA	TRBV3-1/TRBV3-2	TGTGCCAGCAGCCATTTCGGGCCGGGAGAGACCCAGTACTTC	CASSHFGPGETQYF
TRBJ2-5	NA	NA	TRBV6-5	TGTGCCAGCAGGGAGGGCGCGGAGACCCAGTACTTC	CASREGAETQYF
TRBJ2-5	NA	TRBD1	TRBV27	TGTGCCAGCAGTTTATTGGGACAGCAAGAGACCCAGTACTTC	CASSLLGQQETQYF
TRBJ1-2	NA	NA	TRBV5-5	TGTGCCAGCAGCTTGGTGGCAGGCTATGGCTACACCTTC	CASSLVAGYGYTF
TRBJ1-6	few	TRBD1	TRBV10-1	TGCGCCAGCAGTGAGCAGGGGGCAGCTTCACCCCTCCACTTT	CASSEQGAASPLHF
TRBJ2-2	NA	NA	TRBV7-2	TGTGCCAGCAGCTCGGGGGTTAACACCGGGGAGCTGTTTTTT	CASSSGVNTGELFF
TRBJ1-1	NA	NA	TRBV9	TGTGCCAGCAGCGTGGACCCCTGGGGCGCTGAAGCTTTCTTT	CASSVDPWGAEAFF
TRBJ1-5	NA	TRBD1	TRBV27	TGTGCCAGCAGTCCCCGCGGACAGGGAGGTAGCAATCAGCCCCAGCATTTT	CASSPRGQGGSNQPQHF
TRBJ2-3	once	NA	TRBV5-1	TGCGCCAGCAGCCGTTCGGGTGCGACTAGCACAGATACGCAGTATTTT	CASSRSGATSTDTQYF
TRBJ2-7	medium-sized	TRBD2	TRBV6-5	TGTGCCAGCAGTTATGGGGGGGGAGGCTACGAGCAGTACTTC	CASSYGGGGYEQYF
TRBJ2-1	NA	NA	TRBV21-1	TGTGCCAGCAGCAAAGGGGGGCAGAGCTCCTACAATGAGCAGTTCTTC	CASSKGGQSSYNEQFF
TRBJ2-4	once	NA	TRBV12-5	TGTGCTAGTGGAACGGGCACCGCAAACATTCAGTACTTC	CASGTGTANIQYF
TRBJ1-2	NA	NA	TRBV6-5	TGTGCCAGCAGTTACGAAAACAGGGCCTCCTATGGCTACACCTTC	CASSYENRASYGYTF
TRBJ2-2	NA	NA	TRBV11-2	TGTGCCAGCAGCTCAGGGTCCGGGGAGCTGTTTTTT	CASSSGSGELFF
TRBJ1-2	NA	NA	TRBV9	TGTGCCAGCAGCGCGTTTACCGACAAAAACTATGGCTACACCTTC	CASSAFTDKNYGYTF
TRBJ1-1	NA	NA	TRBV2	TGTGCCAGCAGGGAAATCACTGAAGCTTTCTTT	CASREITEAFF
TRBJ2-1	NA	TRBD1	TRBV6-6	TGTGCCAGCAGTCAGCGGACAGGGGCGAGCTCCTACAATGAGCAGTTCTTC	CASSQRTGASSYNEQFF
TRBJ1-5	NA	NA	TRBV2	TGTGCCAGCAGTGAAGTGCTCCCAGACAGCCTCAATCAGCCCCAGCATTTT	CASSEVLPDSLNQPQHF
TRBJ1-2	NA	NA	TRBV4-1	TGCGCCAGCAGCCAAGTGGGAGGGAGGGTCACTCCTAACTATGGCTACACCTTC	CASSQVGGRVTPNYGYTF
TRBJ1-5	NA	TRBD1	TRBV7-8	TGTGCCAGCAGCGGCCGGGACAGCCCTAATCAGCCCCAGCATTTT	CASSGRDSPNQPQHF
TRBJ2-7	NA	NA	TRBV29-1	TGCAGCGTTGAAAGTCGTCAGGGTGGTCTGGAGCAGTACTTC	CSVESRQGGLEQYF
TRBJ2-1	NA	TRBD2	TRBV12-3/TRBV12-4	TGTGCCAGCAGTTTAGGGGAGGGCCATGAGCAGTTCTTC	CASSLGEGHEQFF
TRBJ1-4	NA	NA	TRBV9	TGTGCCAGCAGCGGAGGGGTCCTTATGACTGAAAAACTGTTTTTT	CASSGGVLMTEKLFF
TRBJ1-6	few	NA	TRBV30	TGTGCCTGGAAACGAAGGGCCAATTCACCCCTCCACTTT	CAWKRRANSPLHF
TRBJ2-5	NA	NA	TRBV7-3	TGTGCCAGCAGCTCTGACTATCAAGAGACCCAGTACTTC	CASSSDYQETQYF
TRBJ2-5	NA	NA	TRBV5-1	TGCGCCAGCAGCTTGTCAGGGGCGCGGGAGACCCAGTACTTC	CASSLSGARETQYF
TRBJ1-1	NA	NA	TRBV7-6	TGTGCCAGCAGCTCGCGGGCACCCATGACTGAAGCTTTCTTT	CASSSRAPMTEAFF
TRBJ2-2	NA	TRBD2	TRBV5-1	TGCGCCAGCAGCCGTAAGCGGGGGGACACCGGGGAGCTGTTTTTT	CASSRKRGDTGELFF
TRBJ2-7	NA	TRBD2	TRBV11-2	TGTGCCAGCAGCCTTGGGACTAGCGGGGGGGCGGAGTACTTC	CASSLGTSGGAEYF
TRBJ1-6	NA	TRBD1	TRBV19	TGTGCCAGTAGTAACCCTACAGGGGGCGCGTTCCCCCTCCACTTT	CASSNPTGGAFPLHF